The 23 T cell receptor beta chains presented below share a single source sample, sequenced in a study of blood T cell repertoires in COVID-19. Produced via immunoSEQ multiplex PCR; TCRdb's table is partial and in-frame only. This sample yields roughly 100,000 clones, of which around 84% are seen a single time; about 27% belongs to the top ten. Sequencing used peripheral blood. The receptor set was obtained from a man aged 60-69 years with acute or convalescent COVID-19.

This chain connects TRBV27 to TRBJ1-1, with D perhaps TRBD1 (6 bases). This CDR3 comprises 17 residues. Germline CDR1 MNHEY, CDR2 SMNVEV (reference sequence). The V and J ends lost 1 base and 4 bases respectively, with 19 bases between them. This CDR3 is CASSLWDTQKSITEAFF. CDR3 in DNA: TGTGCCAGCAGTTTATGGGACACGCAAAAGAGTATCACTGAAGCTTTCTTT.

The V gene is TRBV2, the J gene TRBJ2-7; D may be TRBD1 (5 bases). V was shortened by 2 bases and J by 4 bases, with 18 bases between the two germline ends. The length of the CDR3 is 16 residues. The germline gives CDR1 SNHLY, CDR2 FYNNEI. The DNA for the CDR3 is TGTGCCAGCAGTGAAAGTGGACGGGCAGGGCGGTACGAGCAGTACTTC. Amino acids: CASSESGRAGRYEQYF.

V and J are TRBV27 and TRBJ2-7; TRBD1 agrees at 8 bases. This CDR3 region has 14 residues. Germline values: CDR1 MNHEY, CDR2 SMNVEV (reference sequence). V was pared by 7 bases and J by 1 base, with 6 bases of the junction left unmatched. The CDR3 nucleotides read TGTGCCAGCAAAAGGGACAGGTTTTCCTACGAGCAGTACTTC. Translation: CASKRDRFSYEQYF.

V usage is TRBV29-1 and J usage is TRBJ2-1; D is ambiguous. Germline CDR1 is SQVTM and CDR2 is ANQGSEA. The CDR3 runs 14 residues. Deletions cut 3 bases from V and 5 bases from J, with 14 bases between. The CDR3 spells CSVDEVRSDNEQFF. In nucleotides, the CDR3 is TGCAGCGTTGACGAAGTCCGGTCCGACAATGAGCAGTTCTTC.

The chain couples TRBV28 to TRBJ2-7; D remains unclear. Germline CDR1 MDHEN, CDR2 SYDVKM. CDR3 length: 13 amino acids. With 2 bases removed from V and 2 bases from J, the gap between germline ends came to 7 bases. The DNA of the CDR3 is TGTGCCAGCAGTTTAGAGTTCGCCTACGAGCAGTACTTC. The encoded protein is CASSLEFAYEQYF.

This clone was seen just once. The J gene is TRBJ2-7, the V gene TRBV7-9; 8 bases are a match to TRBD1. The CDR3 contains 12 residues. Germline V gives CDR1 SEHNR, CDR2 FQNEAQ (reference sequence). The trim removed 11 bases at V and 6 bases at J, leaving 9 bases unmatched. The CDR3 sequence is CAAVRTGREQYV. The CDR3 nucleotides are TGTGCCGCGGTTAGGACAGGGCGCGAGCAGTACGTC.

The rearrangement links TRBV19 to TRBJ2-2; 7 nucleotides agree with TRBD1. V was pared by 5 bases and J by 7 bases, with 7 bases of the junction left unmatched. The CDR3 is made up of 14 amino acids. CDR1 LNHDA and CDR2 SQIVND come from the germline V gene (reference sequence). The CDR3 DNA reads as TGTGCCAGTAGTCTGACAGGGAAAAGCGGGGAGCTGTTTTTT. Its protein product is CASSLTGKSGELFF.

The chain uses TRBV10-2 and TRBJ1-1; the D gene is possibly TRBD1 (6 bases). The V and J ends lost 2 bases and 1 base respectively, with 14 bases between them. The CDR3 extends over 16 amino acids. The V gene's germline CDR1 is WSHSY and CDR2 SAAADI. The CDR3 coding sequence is TGCGCCAGCAGTGAGGGGCAGGGGTCCACGAACACTGAAGCTTTCTTT. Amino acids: CASSEGQGSTNTEAFF.

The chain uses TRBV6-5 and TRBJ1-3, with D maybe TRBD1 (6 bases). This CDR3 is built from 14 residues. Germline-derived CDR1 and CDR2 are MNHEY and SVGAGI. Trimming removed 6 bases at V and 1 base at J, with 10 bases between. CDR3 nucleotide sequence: TGTGCCAGCAGCCTCACAGGGTCTGGAAACACCATATATTTT. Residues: CASSLTGSGNTIYF.

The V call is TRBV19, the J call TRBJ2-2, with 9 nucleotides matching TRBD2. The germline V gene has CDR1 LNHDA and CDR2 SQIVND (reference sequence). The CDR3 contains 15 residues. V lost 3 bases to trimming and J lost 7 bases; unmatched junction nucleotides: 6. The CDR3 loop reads CASSIRLAGNGELFF. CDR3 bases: TGTGCCAGTAGTATTCGGCTAGCGGGAAACGGGGAGCTGTTTTTT.

The CDR3 is CASSHGQASSGAYEQYF. The CDR3 nucleotides read TGTGCCAGCAGCCATGGACAGGCCTCGTCCGGGGCCTACGAGCAGTACTTC. V is TRBV7-6 and J is TRBJ2-7, with 7 positions matching TRBD1. Trimming at V came to 5 bases and at J to 2 bases, leaving 15 bases not matched to a gene. CDR1 SGHVS and CDR2 FNYEAQ come from the germline V gene. The CDR3 is 17 amino acids.

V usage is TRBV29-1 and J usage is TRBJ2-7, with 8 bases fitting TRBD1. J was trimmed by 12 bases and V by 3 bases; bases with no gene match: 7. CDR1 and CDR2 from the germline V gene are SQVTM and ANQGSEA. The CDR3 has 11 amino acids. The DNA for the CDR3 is TGCAGCGTTGAGGGACAGGAGAAAGCGTACTTC. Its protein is CSVEGQEKAYF.

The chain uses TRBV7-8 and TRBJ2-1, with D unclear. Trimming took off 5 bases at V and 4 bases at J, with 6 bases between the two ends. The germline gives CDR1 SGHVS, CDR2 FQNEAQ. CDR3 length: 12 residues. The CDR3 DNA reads TGTGCCAGCAGCCCCATTTACAATGAGCAGTTCTTC. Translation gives CASSPIYNEQFF.

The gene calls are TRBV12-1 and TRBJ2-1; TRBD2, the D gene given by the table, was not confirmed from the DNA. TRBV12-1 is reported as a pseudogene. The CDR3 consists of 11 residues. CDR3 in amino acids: CASSPMSGRFF. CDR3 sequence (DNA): TGTGCCAGCAGCCCCATGAGCGGGAGGTTCTTC.

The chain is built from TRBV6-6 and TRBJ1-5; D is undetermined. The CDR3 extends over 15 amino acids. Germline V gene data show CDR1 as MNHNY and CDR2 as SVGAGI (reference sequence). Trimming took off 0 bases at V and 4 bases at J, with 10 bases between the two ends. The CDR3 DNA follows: TGTGCCAGCAGTTACTCGACTCTAGGTAATCAGCCCCAGCATTTT. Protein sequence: CASSYSTLGNQPQHF.

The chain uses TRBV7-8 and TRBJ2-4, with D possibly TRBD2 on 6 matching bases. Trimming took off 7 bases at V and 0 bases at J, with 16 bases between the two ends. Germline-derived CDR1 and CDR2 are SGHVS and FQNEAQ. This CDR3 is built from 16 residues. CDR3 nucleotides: TGTGCCAGCACCATTTTCGGCGGGATAGCCAAAAACATTCAGTACTTC. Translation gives CASTIFGGIAKNIQYF.

CDR3 nucleotides: TGCGCCAGCAGTTCCCTACTAGCGGACAACTCCTACAATGAGCAGTTCTTC. This encodes CASSSLLADNSYNEQFF. The V call is TRBV5-1, the J call TRBJ2-1; 8 bases match TRBD2. The germline gives CDR1 SGHRS, CDR2 YFSETQ. This CDR3 is 17 amino acids long. The ends lost 5 bases at V and 0 bases at J; junction bases unmatched: 10.

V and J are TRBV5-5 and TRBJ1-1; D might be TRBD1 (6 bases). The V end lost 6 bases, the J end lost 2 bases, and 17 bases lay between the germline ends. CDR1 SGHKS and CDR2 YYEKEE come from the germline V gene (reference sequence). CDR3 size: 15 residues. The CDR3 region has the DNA TGTGCCAGCATCCCGGACAGAACCTACAACACTGAAGCTTTCTTT. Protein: CASIPDRTYNTEAFF.

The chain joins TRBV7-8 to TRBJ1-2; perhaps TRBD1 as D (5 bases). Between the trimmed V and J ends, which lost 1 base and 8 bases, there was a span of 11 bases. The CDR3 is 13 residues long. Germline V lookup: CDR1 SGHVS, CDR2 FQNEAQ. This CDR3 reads CASSLGRVIGYTF. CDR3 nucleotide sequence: TGTGCCAGCAGCTTAGGCAGGGTTATCGGCTACACCTTC.

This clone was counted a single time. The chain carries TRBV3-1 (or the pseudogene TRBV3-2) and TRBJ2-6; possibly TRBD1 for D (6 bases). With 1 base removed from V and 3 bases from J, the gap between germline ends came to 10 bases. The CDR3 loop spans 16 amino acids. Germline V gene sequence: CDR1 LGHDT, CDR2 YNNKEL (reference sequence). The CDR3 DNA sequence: TGTGCCAGCAGCCAAGTCGTACAGGGTGGGGCCAACGTCCTGACTTTC. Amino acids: CASSQVVQGGANVLTF.

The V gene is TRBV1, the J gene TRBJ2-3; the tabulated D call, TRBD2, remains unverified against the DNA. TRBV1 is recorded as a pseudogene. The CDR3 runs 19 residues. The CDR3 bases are TGCACCAGCAGCCAGGCGGGACTAGCGGGAGGGCGAAGCACAGATACGCAGTATTTT. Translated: CTSSQAGLAGGRSTDTQYF.

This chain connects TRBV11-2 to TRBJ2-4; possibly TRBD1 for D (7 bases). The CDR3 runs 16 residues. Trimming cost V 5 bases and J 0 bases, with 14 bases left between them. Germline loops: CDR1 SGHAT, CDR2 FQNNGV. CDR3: CASSPQGGAAKNIQYF. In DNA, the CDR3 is TGTGCCAGCAGCCCCCAGGGGGGCGCAGCCAAAAACATTCAGTACTTC.

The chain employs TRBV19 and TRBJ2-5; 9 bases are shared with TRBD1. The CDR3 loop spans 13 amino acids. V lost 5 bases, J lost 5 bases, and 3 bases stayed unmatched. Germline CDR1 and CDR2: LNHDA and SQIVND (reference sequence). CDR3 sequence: CASSLDRGETQYF. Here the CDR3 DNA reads TGTGCCAGTAGTTTGGACAGGGGTGAGACCCAGTACTTC.